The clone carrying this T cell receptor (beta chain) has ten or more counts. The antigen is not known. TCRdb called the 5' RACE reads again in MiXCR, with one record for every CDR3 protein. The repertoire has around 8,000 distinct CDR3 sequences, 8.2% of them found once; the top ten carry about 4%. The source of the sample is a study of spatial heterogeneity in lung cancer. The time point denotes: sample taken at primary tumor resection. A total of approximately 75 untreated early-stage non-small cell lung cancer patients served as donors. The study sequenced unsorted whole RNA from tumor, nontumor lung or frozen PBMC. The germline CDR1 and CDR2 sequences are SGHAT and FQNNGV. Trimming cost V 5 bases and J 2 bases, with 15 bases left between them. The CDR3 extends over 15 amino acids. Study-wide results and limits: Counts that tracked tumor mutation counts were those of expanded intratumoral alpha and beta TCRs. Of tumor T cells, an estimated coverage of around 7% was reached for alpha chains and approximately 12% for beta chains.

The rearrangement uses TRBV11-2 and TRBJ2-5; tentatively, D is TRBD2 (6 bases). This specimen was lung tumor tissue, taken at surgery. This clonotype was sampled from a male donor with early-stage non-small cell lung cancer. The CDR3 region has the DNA TGTGCCAGCAGCCTAAGGAGGGACTTACAAGAGACCCAGTACTTC. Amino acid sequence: CASSLRRDLQETQYF. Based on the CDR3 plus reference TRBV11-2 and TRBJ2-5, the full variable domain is EAGVAQSPRYKIIEKRQSVAFWCNPISGHATLYWYQQILGQGPKLLIQFQNNGVVDDSQLPKDRFSAERLKGVDSTLKIQPAKLEDSAVYLCASSLRRDLQETQYFGPGTRLLVL.